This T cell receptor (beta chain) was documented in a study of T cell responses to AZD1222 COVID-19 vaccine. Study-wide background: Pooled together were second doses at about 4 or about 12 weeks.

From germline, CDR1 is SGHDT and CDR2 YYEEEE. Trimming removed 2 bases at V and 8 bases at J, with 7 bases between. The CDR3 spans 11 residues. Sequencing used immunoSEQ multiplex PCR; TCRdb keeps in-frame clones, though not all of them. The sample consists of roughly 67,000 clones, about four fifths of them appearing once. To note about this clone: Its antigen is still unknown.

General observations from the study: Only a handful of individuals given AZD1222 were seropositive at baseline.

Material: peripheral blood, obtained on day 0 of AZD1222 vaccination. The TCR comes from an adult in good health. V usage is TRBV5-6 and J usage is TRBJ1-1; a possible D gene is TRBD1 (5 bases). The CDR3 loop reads CASSFNREAFF. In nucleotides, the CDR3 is TGTGCCAGCAGCTTTAACAGGGAAGCTTTCTTT. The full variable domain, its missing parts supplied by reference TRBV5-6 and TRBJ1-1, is DAGVTQSPTHLIKTRGQQVTLRCSPKSGHDTVSWYQQALGQGPQFIFQYYEEEERQRGNFPDRFSGHQFPNYSSELNVNALLLGDSALYLCASSFNREAFFGQGTRLTVV.